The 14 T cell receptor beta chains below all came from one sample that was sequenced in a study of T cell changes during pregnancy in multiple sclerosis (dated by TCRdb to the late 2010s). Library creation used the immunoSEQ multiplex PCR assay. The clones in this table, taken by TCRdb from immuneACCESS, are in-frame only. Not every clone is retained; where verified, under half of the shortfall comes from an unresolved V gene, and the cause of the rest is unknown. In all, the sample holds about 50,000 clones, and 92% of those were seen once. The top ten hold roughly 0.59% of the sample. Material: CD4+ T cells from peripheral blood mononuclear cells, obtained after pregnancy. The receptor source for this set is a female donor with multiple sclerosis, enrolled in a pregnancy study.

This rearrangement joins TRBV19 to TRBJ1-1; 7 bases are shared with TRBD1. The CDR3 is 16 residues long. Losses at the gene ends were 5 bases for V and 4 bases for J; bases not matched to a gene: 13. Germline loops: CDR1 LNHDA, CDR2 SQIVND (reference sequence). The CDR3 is CASSPTGSHGGTEAFF. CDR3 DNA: TGTGCCAGTAGTCCGACAGGGTCTCACGGTGGCACTGAAGCTTTCTTT.

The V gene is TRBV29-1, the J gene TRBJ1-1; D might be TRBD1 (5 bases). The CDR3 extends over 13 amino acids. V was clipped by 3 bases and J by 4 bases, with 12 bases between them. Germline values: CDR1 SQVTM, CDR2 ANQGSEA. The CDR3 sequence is CSVDAQGATEAFF. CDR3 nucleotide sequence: TGCAGCGTTGACGCCCAAGGGGCCACTGAAGCTTTCTTT.

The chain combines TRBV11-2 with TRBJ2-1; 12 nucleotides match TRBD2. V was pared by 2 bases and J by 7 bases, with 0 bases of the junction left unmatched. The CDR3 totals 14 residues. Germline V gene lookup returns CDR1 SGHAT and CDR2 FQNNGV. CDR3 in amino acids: CASSLLAGGNEQFF. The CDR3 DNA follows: TGTGCCAGCAGCTTACTAGCGGGAGGGAATGAGCAGTTCTTC.

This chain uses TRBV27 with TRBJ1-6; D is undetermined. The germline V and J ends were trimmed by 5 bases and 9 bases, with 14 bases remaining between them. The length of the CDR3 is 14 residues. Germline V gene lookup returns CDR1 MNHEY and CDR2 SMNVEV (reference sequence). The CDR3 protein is CASSLTSWGSPLHF. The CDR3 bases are TGTGCCAGCAGTCTGACTAGCTGGGGTTCACCCCTCCACTTT.

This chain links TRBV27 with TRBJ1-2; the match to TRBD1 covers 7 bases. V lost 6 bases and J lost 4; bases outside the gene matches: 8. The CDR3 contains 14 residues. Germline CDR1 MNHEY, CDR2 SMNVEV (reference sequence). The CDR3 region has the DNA TGTGCCAGCAGCCCTCCTGGACAGGTCTATGGCTACACCTTC. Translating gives CASSPPGQVYGYTF.

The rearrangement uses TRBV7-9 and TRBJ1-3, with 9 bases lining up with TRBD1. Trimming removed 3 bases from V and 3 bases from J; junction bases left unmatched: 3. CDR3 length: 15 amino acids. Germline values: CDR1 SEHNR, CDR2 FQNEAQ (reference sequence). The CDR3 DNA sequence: TGTGCCAGCAGCTTTGGGACAGGGAATGGAAACACCATATATTTT. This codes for CASSFGTGNGNTIYF.

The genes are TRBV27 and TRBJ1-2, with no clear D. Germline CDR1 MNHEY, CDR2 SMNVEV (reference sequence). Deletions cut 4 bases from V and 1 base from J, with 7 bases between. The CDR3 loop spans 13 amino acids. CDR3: CASSSTGNYGYTF. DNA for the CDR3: TGTGCCAGCAGTTCGACGGGTAACTATGGCTACACCTTC.

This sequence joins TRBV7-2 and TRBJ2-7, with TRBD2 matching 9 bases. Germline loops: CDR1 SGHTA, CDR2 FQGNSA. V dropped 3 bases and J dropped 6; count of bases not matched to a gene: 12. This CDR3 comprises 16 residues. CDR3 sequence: CASSLRGGGLAGEQYF. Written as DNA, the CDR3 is TGTGCCAGCAGCTTGAGAGGTGGGGGACTAGCAGGCGAGCAGTACTTC.

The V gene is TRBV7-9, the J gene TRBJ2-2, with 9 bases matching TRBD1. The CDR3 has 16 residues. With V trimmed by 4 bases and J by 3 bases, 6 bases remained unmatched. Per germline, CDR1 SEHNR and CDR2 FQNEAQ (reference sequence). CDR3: CASSYGTGFYTGELFF. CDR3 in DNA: TGTGCCAGCAGCTACGGGACAGGGTTTTACACCGGGGAGCTGTTTTTT. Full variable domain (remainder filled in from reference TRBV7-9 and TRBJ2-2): DTGVSQNPRHKITKRGQNVTFRCDPISEHNRLYWYRQTLGQGPEFLTYFQNEAQLEKSRLLSDRFSAERPKGSFSTLEIQRTEQGDSAMYLCASSYGTGFYTGELFFGEGSRLTVL.

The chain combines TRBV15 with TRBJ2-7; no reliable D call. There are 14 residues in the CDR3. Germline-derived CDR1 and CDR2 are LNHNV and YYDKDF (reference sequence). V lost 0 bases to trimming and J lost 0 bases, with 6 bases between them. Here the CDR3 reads CATSRERSSYEQYF. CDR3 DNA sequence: TGTGCCACCAGCAGAGAGCGGAGCTCCTACGAGCAGTACTTC. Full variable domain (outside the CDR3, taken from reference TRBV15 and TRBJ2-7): DAMVIQNPRYQVTQFGKPVTLSCSQTLNHNVMYWYQQKSSQAPKLLFHYYDKDFNNEADTPDNFQSRRPNTSFCFLDIRSPGLGDTAMYLCATSRERSSYEQYFGPGTRLTVT.

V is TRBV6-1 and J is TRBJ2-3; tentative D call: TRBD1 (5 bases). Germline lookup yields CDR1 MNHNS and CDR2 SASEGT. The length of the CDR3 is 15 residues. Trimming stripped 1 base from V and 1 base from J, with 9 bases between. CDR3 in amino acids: CASSEGGHRTDTQYF. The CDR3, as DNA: TGTGCCAGCAGTGAAGGCGGACACCGCACAGATACGCAGTATTTT.

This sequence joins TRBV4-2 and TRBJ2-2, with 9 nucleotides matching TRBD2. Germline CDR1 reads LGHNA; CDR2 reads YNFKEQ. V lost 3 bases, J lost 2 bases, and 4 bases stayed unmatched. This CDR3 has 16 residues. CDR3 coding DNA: TGTGCCAGCAGCCAGACTAGCGGAAGAAACACCGGGGAGCTGTTTTTT. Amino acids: CASSQTSGRNTGELFF.

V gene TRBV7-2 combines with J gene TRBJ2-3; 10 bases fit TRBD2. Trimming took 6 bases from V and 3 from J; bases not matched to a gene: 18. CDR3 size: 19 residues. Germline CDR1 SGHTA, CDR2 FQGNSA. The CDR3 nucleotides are TGTGCCAGCAGATTCCTTCCTAGCGGGGGCTTTTCAGGGACAGATACGCAGTATTTT. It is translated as CASRFLPSGGFSGTDTQYF.

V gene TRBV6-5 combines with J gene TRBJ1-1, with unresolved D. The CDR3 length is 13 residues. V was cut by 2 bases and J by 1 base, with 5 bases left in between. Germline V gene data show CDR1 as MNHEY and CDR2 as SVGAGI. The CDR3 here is CASSYGGNTEAFF. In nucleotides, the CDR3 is TGTGCCAGCAGTTACGGAGGGAACACTGAAGCTTTCTTT.